This note documents a single T cell receptor (beta chain) sequence. Its antigen is unidentified. The data stem from a study of CD8 T cells in ankylosing spondylitis. Study results and limitations: One TCR beta motif, made up of roughly eight highly homologous variants, appeared characteristic of ankylosing spondylitis blood.

Scientists made TCR beta libraries using quantitative 5'-RACE with molecular barcodes. Using its own MiXCR run on the 5' RACE reads, TCRdb lists one record per CDR3 protein. Of roughly 230,000 distinct CDR3 sequences in the sample, approximately 7.6% were seen once. V lost 4 bases and J lost 11, with 11 bases in between. Germline CDR1 and CDR2: SNHLY and FYNNEI. The CDR3 runs 11 residues. The chain carries TRBV2 and TRBJ1-1; D unresolved. The sequenced material came from blood, either unsorted or a sorted T cell fraction (not recorded which). The receptor's source is a female donor with ankylosing spondylitis or in good health (not recorded which). The CDR3 nucleotides read TGTGCCAGCAGTGCGGGCCTTAGGGCTTTCTTT. Protein sequence: CASSAGLRAFF.